This T cell receptor beta chain was found in a study of blood T cell repertoires in COVID-19 (TCRdb year 2020). Describing the broader study: Samples from collaborators originated in the United States, Italy and Spain and spanned both the acute and convalescent phases of COVID-19. The prospective study material was composed of cDNA or gDNA derived from T cells, B-cell-depleted T cells, or PBMCs. Subjects who had been exposed to COVID-19, were actively infected with it, or had recovered from it provided the deeply sampled blood TCRbeta repertoires that made up the dataset. The repertoires were made available in a free public database intended to serve as a resource for research on the immune response to SARS-CoV-2. The samples were drawn from the first 160 participants of the ongoing ImmuneRACE study and from 1,254 subjects provided by 6 global collaborators. The sample metadata nearly always contained a de-identified subject ID, COVID-19 status, age in years and sex. Where HLA class I and class II types were available, the types were taken from metadata supplied by the sample provider, not from assay-based typing. Broad study findings and their caveats: The amount of clinical and demographic metadata varied by source and participant and was provided uncurated.

Trimming costs V 0 bases and J 3 bases, and their ends lie 9 bases apart. According to the germline V gene, CDR1 reads SGHRS and CDR2 reads YFSETQ. The CDR3 starts with the cysteine, ends with the phenylalanine, and has 14 residues. Of all the DNA, just the CDR3 is kept, 42 bases in frame from base 1. In the prospective study, participants were about 18 to 89 years old, resided in 20 to 30 geographic areas of the United States, and were enrolled through a virtual design. In the prospective study, participants were assigned to cohorts based on the clinical history participants reported in a screening survey and a study questionnaire. A participant counted as exposed if, within 2 weeks of entering the study, that participant had been in contact with someone who had a PCR-confirmed or clinician-diagnosed COVID-19 case. Each participant in the prospective study had whole blood, serum and a nasopharyngeal or oropharyngeal swab collected by mobile phlebotomists. Participants in the prospective study had the option to provide additional blood draws and questionnaires over a roughly 2-month period. Before DNA extraction, prospective study blood samples were shipped either frozen or at room temperature.

TCRbeta CDR3 regions were amplified from genomic DNA using the immunoSEQ Assay, a bias-controlled multiplex PCR. On the study's bioinformatics: The number of nucleated cells in each sample was estimated by amplification of reference gene primers within the assay. To quantify the absolute abundance of each unique TCRbeta CDR3 rearrangement, sequence reads were collapsed and filtered. Productive Simpson clonality was computed per sample as the square root of Simpson's diversity index over productive rearrangements. This immuneACCESS table, as held by TCRdb, lists in-frame sequences with V and J called but not all clones. Of the missing ones, under half trace to an unresolved V gene in checked studies; the others have no known cause. V and J calls plus clone size are reproduced from that table; the DNA served to infer D and trimming. This sample has more than 300,000 clones in its table, and 85% to 95% of those were observed once. The leading ten clones occupy around 3.9% of the sample.

This clone was seen once. No antigen is known for it. Base qualities are missing; no much larger clone stands one base away. This TCR was sampled from a woman aged 30 to 39 who had been exposed to COVID-19. The sequencing sample was made of PBMCs or T cells enriched from blood (not recorded which). The receptor chain draws on TRBV5-1 and TRBJ2-5; TRBD1 might be the D gene, on 5 matching bases. The DNA sequence is as follows: TGCGCCAGCAGCTTGGGCAGGGTCGAAGAGACCCAGTACTTC. Its translation is CASSLGRVEETQYF.